Given below is one TCR beta chain in context. Trimming shortened V by 5 bases and J by 8 bases, and 17 bases separated the two germline ends. The CDR3 has 14 amino acids. Germline V gives CDR1 SGHRS, CDR2 YFSETQ. The data derive from a study of technical replicates of blood from a handful of donors. The method was immunoSEQ multiplex PCR; TCRdb's version includes in-frame clones alone and lacks a portion of them. Of about 14,000 clones in the sample, around 85% are singletons; the top ten hold around 10%. The chain employs TRBV5-1 and TRBJ1-3; unclear D gene. This TCR was sampled from a human donor in good health. What was sequenced was PBMCs. The CDR3 DNA reads TGCGCCAGCAGTTTAGTAACGAGGGTGGACACCATATATTTT. Protein sequence: CASSLVTRVDTIYF.